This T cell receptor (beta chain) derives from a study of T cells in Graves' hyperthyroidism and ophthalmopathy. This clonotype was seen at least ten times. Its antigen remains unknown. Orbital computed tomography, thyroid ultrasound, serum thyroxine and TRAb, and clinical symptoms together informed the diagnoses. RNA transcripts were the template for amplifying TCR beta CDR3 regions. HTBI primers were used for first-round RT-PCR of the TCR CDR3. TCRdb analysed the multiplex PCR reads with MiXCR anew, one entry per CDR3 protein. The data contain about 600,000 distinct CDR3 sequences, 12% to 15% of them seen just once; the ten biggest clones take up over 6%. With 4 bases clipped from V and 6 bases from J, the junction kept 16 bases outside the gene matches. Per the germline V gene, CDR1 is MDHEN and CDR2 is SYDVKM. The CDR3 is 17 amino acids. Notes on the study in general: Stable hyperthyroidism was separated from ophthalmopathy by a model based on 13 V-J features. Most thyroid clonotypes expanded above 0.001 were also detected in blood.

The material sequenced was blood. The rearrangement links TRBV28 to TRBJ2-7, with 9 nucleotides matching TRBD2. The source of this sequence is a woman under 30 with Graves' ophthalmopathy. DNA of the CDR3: TGTGCCAGCAGTTCTCCGGCGACTAGCGGCTCCGTGAGCGAGCAGTACTTC. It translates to CASSSPATSGSVSEQYF.